This paragraph reports one T cell receptor (beta chain). The CDR3 loop spans 16 amino acids. With 2 bases removed from V and 1 base from J, the gap between germline ends came to 12 bases. The V gene's germline CDR1 is KGHSH and CDR2 LQKENI. Method: immunoSEQ multiplex PCR; TCRdb's copy keeps in-frame clones and lacks some. The sample records 150,000 to 200,000 clones, 90% being singletons. This entry is derived from a study of blood T cell repertoires in COVID-19. Study background: Sources were T cells, B-cell-depleted T cells, or PBMCs; the material itself was cDNA or gDNA.

The clonotype was recovered from a man aged 55 to 70 with active or convalescent COVID-19. This chain links TRBV18 with TRBJ1-3; D unresolved. The sequencing sample was made of peripheral blood. The CDR3 is CASSPSSVASGNTIYF. The CDR3 DNA reads TGTGCCAGCTCACCAAGTTCTGTAGCATCTGGAAACACCATATATTTT.